This T cell receptor (beta chain) was captured in a study of OX40 agonist ivuxolimab in advanced cancers. In the study overall: Patients in dose escalation had liver, melanoma, kidney or head and neck cancers. The study, taken as a whole, reports: The mean number of expanded clones was higher in CD8+ T cells than in CD4+.

Assay used: immunoSEQ multiplex PCR; TCRdb lists only in-frame clones, some missing. The table has roughly 70,000 clones, roughly 87% seen once. A remark on this clone: The antigen is not known.

The sequenced sample was CD4+ or CD8+ T cells sorted from blood, obtained in a trial of the OX40 agonist ivuxolimab. The origin of this receptor is an adult with an advanced solid tumor such as melanoma, head and neck, liver or kidney cancer.

In DNA form, the CDR3 reads TGTGCCAGCAGCGTAGAGGCATCTCGATTCTACGAGCAGTACTTC. Its protein is CASSVEASRFYEQYF. J is TRBJ2-7 and V is TRBV9, with unresolved D. V was pared by 0 bases and J by 3 bases, with 13 bases between. The CDR3 contains 15 residues. Germline V gene data show CDR1 as SGDLS and CDR2 as YYNGEE.